A selection of T cell receptor beta chains follows, all from one sample in a study of cytotoxic CD8 clonotypes in ibrutinib-treated CLL. Using immunoSEQ multiplex PCR, the repertoire was profiled, and TCRdb retains in-frame clones only, with some absent. The sample has 150,000 to 250,000 clones, around 70% seen once; the top ten hold roughly an eighth. The input for sequencing was PBMCs, taken after 24 months of ibrutinib treatment. The source of these receptors is a human donor with chronic lymphocytic leukemia. Each CDR3 is given without its conserved first and last residue. Where a row states a size, it is once, few, many or the class of an expanded clone; other rows omit it.

clone_size v_call cdr3_length cdr3_aa
few TRBV7-2 15 ASSLIGWASGGYEQY
NA TRBV2 13 ASREMTTAAYEQY
NA TRBV4-1 12 ASSQEDRGGTQY
NA TRBV4-1 12 ASSHPDIPYEQY
NA TRBV29-1 11 SVGSGDQDEQY
NA TRBV19 12 ASSPPGRKETQY
NA TRBV19 13 ASSITGKSSYEQY
NA TRBV7-2 13 ASSLVPSSDNEQF
few TRBV6-6 13 ASSTWGRGNQPQH
NA TRBV5-1 13 ASSLTSGSWNEQF
NA TRBV19 15 ASSNPETGWSNQPQH
NA TRBV18 10 ASHGGVTEAF
NA TRBV5-1 12 ASSSGTGGTEAF
NA TRBV7-2 10 ASSEYDQPQH
NA TRBV5-1 15 ASSPGTSGSLSYEQY
NA TRBV2 13 ASSDGERLNNEQF
NA TRBV30 10 AWKPGVETQY
few TRBV9 12 ASSVDGGNTEAF
NA TRBV27 15 ASSSHPRTGSIYGYT
NA TRBV5-1 14 ASSLASLTENTEAF
NA TRBV6-4 13 ASSDGAGRAHEQY
NA TRBV27 9 ASSLYNEQF
NA TRBV28 18 ASSLGRTGGALTTGMSYT
NA TRBV28 12 ASRGGTGANVLT
NA TRBV27 13 ASTNGLAGYNEQF
once TRBV6-5 14 ASSYSGSQPNSPLH
NA TRBV28 9 ASSRGNTIY
NA TRBV4-3 10 ASSQDWGEQF
NA TRBV2 12 ASSGEVVAGELF
NA TRBV19 11 ASSIVGGETQY
NA TRBV5-6 10 ASSLVQGEQF
few TRBV27 10 ASSYVGEKLF
NA TRBV6-7 13 ASRNGTGNTGELF
NA TRBV29-1 10 SVIPESYGYT
NA TRBV4-1 12 ASSQARGGYGYT
NA TRBV19 10 ASSMADSGYT
NA TRBV10-3 14 AISESVGQPNYGYT
NA TRBV5-6 13 ASSPGLAGQETQY
NA TRBV6-4 13 ASSDTPDSTDTQY
NA TRBV11-3 11 ASSSGQGNERY
NA TRBV7-6 12 ASSLDSGGREQF